A single sample gave rise to the 12 T cell receptor beta chains below, sequenced in a study of T cell repertoires in cytomegalovirus infection. TCRdb re-called the reads with MiXCR, one entry per CDR3 protein. The data hold hundreds of thousands of distinct CDR3 sequences, with roughly 26% observed a single time. Sample: CD8+ T cells from PBMCs. The receptors derive from a human donor in good health (CMV status not recorded). Some clones in this sample may be carry-over from other donors' samples.

The genes are TRBV14 and TRBJ1-1; D call uncertain. The CDR3 extends over 11 amino acids. V was shortened by 1 base and J by 10 bases, with 7 bases between the two germline ends. Germline CDR1 SGHDN, CDR2 FVKESK. The CDR3 loop reads CASSQGDAAFF. The CDR3 bases are TGTGCCAGCAGCCAAGGTGATGCAGCTTTCTTT.

This clonotype was recorded a few times. This chain joins TRBV10-3 and TRBJ1-4; the D gene is possibly TRBD1 (5 bases). Trimming cost V 10 bases and J 7 bases, with 19 bases left between them. Germline V gene lookup returns CDR1 ENHRY and CDR2 SYGVKD. CDR3 length: 14 residues. The CDR3 protein is CATTAGGVAEKLFF. For the CDR3, the DNA is TGTGCCACCACTGCAGGAGGGGTTGCTGAAAAACTGTTTTTT.

Only a few counts were recorded for this clonotype. This sequence joins TRBV28 and TRBJ2-7; D perhaps matches TRBD1 (5 bases). The length of the CDR3 is 16 residues. The V end lost 4 bases, the J end lost 0 bases, and 16 bases lay between the germline ends. Germline assignment: CDR1 MDHEN and CDR2 SYDVKM. Here the CDR3 reads CASSYSTEKSSYEQYV. CDR3 nucleotide sequence: TGTGCCAGCAGTTACTCGACAGAGAAGAGCTCCTACGAGCAGTACGTC.

This clonotype was found a few times. The chain recombines TRBV20-1 with TRBJ2-5; D gene unclear. The CDR3 is 12 residues long. V shed 1 base and J shed 5 bases, with 8 bases lying between them. Germline CDR1 reads DFQATT; CDR2 reads SNEGSKA (reference sequence). The CDR3 DNA follows: TGCAGTGCTAGAGGGCCCAGTGAGACCCAGTACTTC. This codes for CSARGPSETQYF.

In regard to this clonotype: Since a much larger clone is just one base distant, this may be a read error. The chain recombines TRBV7-9 with TRBJ1-1; D remains ambiguous. The V end was cut by 5 bases, the J end by 7 bases, with 20 bases between. The CDR3 runs 15 residues. Germline CDR1 and CDR2: SEHNR and FQNEAQ (reference sequence). The CDR3 reads CASSERALDGLEAFF. CDR3 sequence (DNA): TGTGCCAGCAGCGAAAGGGCCCTCGACGGCCTTGAAGCTTTCTTT. The variable domain in full, completed from reference TRBV7-9 and TRBJ1-1, reads DTGVSQNPRHKITKRGQNVTFRCDPISEHNRLYWYRQTLGQGPEFLTYFQNEAQLEKSRLLSDRFSAERPKGSFSTLEIQRTEQGDSAMYLCASSERALDGLEAFFGQGTRLTVV.

This clonotype was counted at least ten times. The chain is built from TRBV7-8 and TRBJ2-2; the match to TRBD2 covers 15 bases. Losses at the gene ends were 5 bases for V and 2 bases for J; bases not matched to a gene: 6. The CDR3 has 18 residues. Germline CDR1 and CDR2: SGHVS and FQNEAQ. CDR3 sequence reads: CASSTGLAGGKNTGELFF. CDR3 nucleotides: TGTGCCAGCAGCACGGGACTAGCGGGGGGCAAAAACACCGGGGAGCTGTTTTTT.

This clonotype was observed many times. The V and J genes are TRBV7-8 and TRBJ2-3; a weak D match, TRBD2 (5 bases). This CDR3 is built from 16 residues. Germline V gene lookup returns CDR1 SGHVS and CDR2 FQNEAQ. With 5 bases removed from V and 0 bases from J, the gap between germline ends came to 15 bases. The CDR3 DNA reads TGTGCCAGCAGCCCCTCAGCGGCTTCTAGCACAGATACGCAGTATTTT. It encodes CASSPSAASSTDTQYF.

On this clonotype: Given a much more abundant clone one base away, this may be a read error. The V and J genes are TRBV7-2 and TRBJ2-3, with TRBD1 matching 8 bases. Germline V gene data show CDR1 as SGHTA and CDR2 as FQGNSA. V lost 10 bases to trimming and J lost 4 bases; unmatched junction nucleotides: 13. There are 15 residues in the CDR3. The CDR3 nucleotides read TGTGCCAACAGTTCTACAGGGGGTAGTGCAGATACGCAGTATTTT. Its translation is CANSSTGGSADTQYF.

This clonotype was picked up a small number of times. V and J are TRBV6-2 or TRBV6-3 and TRBJ1-1; 7 bases match TRBD1. Germline CDR1 is MNHEY and CDR2 is SVGEGT. The CDR3 is made up of 17 amino acids. Trimming at V came to 4 bases and at J to 3 bases, leaving 14 bases not matched to a gene. The CDR3 sequence is CASSSGTVYLGDTEAFF. The CDR3, as DNA: TGTGCCAGCAGTTCCGGGACAGTCTACCTCGGCGACACTGAAGCTTTCTTT.

This clonotype occurred a few times. The chain links TRBV12-3 or TRBV12-4 to TRBJ2-7; 9 nucleotides align to TRBD2. This CDR3 is 11 amino acids long. The CDR3 loop reads CGSSGGYEQYF. As DNA, the CDR3 is TGTGGGAGTAGCGGGGGCTACGAGCAGTACTTC.

The V and J genes are TRBV5-6 and TRBJ2-2, with 8 bases matching TRBD1. V shed 4 bases, J shed 5 bases, and the junction held 13 bases outside the gene matches. Germline assignment: CDR1 SGHDT and CDR2 YYEEEE. This CDR3 spans 17 amino acids. The CDR3 nucleotides are TGTGCCAGCAGCCCGGACAGGGCTGTCCCCTGGACCGGGGAGCTGTTTTTT. It translates to CASSPDRAVPWTGELFF. Full variable domain (outside the CDR3, taken from reference TRBV5-6 and TRBJ2-2): DAGVTQSPTHLIKTRGQQVTLRCSPKSGHDTVSWYQQALGQGPQFIFQYYEEEERQRGNFPDRFSGHQFPNYSSELNVNALLLGDSALYLCASSPDRAVPWTGELFFGEGSRLTVL.

On this clonotype itself: A clone one base away is much larger, so this may be a read error. This chain uses TRBV7-6 with TRBJ2-1; D perhaps matches TRBD2 (5 bases). Looked up from germline, CDR1 is SGHVS and CDR2 is FNYEAQ. The length of the CDR3 is 16 residues. The germline V and J ends were trimmed by 0 bases and 12 bases, with 21 bases remaining between them. The CDR3 protein is CASSLAFSPDRRGQFF. In DNA form, the CDR3 reads TGTGCCAGCAGCTTAGCTTTTAGTCCGGACCGTCGGGGGCAGTTCTTC.